One sample yielded the 9 T cell receptor beta chains listed below, sequenced in a study of CD8 T cells in ankylosing spondylitis. TCRdb re-derived calls from the 5' RACE reads in MiXCR, one entry per CDR3 protein. The sample lists around 35,000 distinct CDR3 sequences; approximately 11% were seen once. Sequenced input: synovial fluid, either unsorted or a sorted T cell fraction (not recorded which). The receptors stem from a male donor with ankylosing spondylitis.

This clonotype has more than one count but fewer than ten. The chain links TRBV21-1 to TRBJ2-5; the D call TRBD2 from the table was never checked on the DNA. TRBV21-1 is recorded as a pseudogene. The CDR3 runs to 16 residues. The chain's CDR3 is CASSKAPAGDQETQYF. CDR3 in DNA: TGTGCCAGCAGCAAAGCGCCAGCGGGAGACCAAGAGACCCAGTACTTC.

This clonotype has more than one count but fewer than ten. This chain links TRBV9 with TRBJ1-6; D is perhaps TRBD1 (5 bases). This CDR3 spans 17 amino acids. Germline V gene data show CDR1 as SGDLS and CDR2 as YYNGEE. With 1 base removed from V and 0 bases from J, the gap between germline ends came to 11 bases. The CDR3 spells CASSVWDSSSYNSPLHF. CDR3 DNA: TGTGCCAGCAGCGTATGGGACTCGAGCTCCTATAATTCACCCCTCCACTTT. The full variable domain, rest sourced from reference TRBV9 and TRBJ1-6, is DSGVTQTPKHLITATGQRVTLRCSPRSGDLSVYWYQQSLDQGLQFLIQYYNGEERAKGNILERFSAQQFPDLHSELNLSSLELGDSALYFCASSVWDSSSYNSPLHFGNGTRLTVT.

In its sample, this clonotype was seen many times. This sequence joins TRBV6-1 and TRBJ2-7; 10 nucleotides line up with TRBD2. The CDR3 runs to 18 residues. Germline V CDR1 and CDR2: MNHNS, SASEGT. Losses at the gene ends were 6 bases for V and 3 bases for J; bases not matched to a gene: 17. The CDR3 spells CASSLGLAGAPWSYEQYF. CDR3 sequence (DNA): TGTGCCAGCAGCCTTGGGCTAGCGGGAGCGCCTTGGAGCTACGAGCAGTACTTC.

Many counts were recorded for this clonotype. The rearrangement joins TRBV29-1 to TRBJ2-1; tentative D call: TRBD1 (5 bases). CDR3 size: 13 residues. V dropped 6 bases and J dropped 7 bases, with 16 bases sitting between them. CDR1 is SQVTM and CDR2 is ANQGSEA in the germline V gene. The CDR3 loop reads CSVCYQGLNEQFF. The CDR3 bases are TGCAGCGTCTGCTATCAGGGATTGAATGAGCAGTTCTTC.

This clonotype was recorded at least ten times. J is TRBJ2-7 and V is TRBV7-9, with D tentatively TRBD1 (5 bases). V shed 2 bases and J shed 6 bases, with 8 bases lying between them. Germline CDR1 SEHNR, CDR2 FQNEAQ (reference sequence). The CDR3 loop spans 12 amino acids. The CDR3 bases are TGTGCCAGCAGCTTATCAGGGCCCGAGCAGTACTTC. This sequence encodes CASSLSGPEQYF.

This clonotype was seen ten or more times. The rearrangement joins TRBV29-1 to TRBJ2-7; possible D gene TRBD2, 6 bases. This CDR3 has 13 residues. Germline lookup yields CDR1 SQVTM and CDR2 ANQGSEA. CDR3 coding DNA: TGCAGTTGCCGTGACGGGAGCTCCTACGAGCAGTACTTC. Protein product: CSCRDGSSYEQYF.

This clonotype has only a few counts. With a much larger clone just one base away, this may be a read error. The chain joins TRBV28 to TRBJ2-3; D is unclear. Germline V gene sequence: CDR1 MDHEN, CDR2 SYDVKM. The CDR3 runs to 14 residues. Trimming took off 3 bases at V and 2 bases at J, with 9 bases between the two ends. In DNA form, the CDR3 reads TGTGCCAGCAGTTTTGTGAGCGACACAGATACGCAGTATTTT. It specifies CASSFVSDTDTQYF.

This CDR3 is CASSQERLAALRDEQFF. The CDR3 nucleotides read TGTGCCAGCAGCCAAGAGAGGCTAGCGGCCCTTCGTGATGAGCAGTTCTTC. The chain links TRBV3-1 to TRBJ2-1, with TRBD2 matching 7 bases. The CDR3 sequence is 17 residues long. The germline gives CDR1 LGHDT, CDR2 YNNKEL (reference sequence). With V trimmed by 0 bases and J by 8 bases, 13 bases remained unmatched.

The table lists this clonotype with a few counts. V and J are TRBV9 and TRBJ1-1; 7 nucleotides match TRBD1. Per the germline V gene, CDR1 is SGDLS and CDR2 is YYNGEE. After removal of 4 bases from V and 2 bases from J, the junction contained 8 bases not matched to a gene. This CDR3 has 15 amino acids. CDR3 sequence (DNA): TGTGCCAGCAGCCCATCTGCAGGGGGTAACACTGAAGCTTTCTTT. This gives the protein CASSPSAGGNTEAFF. The full variable domain, its missing parts supplied by reference TRBV9 and TRBJ1-1, is DSGVTQTPKHLITATGQRVTLRCSPRSGDLSVYWYQQSLDQGLQFLIQYYNGEERAKGNILERFSAQQFPDLHSELNLSSLELGDSALYFCASSPSAGGNTEAFFGQGTRLTVV.